This TCR beta chain was recorded in a study of T cells in Graves' hyperthyroidism and ophthalmopathy. Study-level results: Before onset, by a median of approximately 6.2 months, the model predicted ophthalmopathy. Expanded thyroid clonotypes (above 0.001) were mostly also found in blood.

The CDR3 covers 14 residues. V was shortened by 6 bases and J by 1 base, with 13 bases between the two germline ends. In germline, CDR1 is SGHRS, CDR2 YFSETQ. The source material, RNA transcripts, was used to amplify TCR beta CDR3 regions. HTBI primers were the set used in a first-round RT-PCR of the TCR CDR3. MiXCR, run by TCRdb on the multiplex PCR reads, gives a single entry per CDR3 protein. The sample gives roughly 570,000 distinct CDR3 sequences, around 45% of which show up once; around a fifth is in the top ten. This clonotype turned up a few times. Its antigen is not known. The receptor's source is an adult woman with Graves' disease, either hyperthyroidism or ophthalmopathy (not recorded which). The sample consisted of peripheral blood or thyroid tissue (not recorded which). The chain couples TRBV5-1 to TRBJ1-1; D unclear. The CDR3 coding sequence is TGCGCCAGCATCGACGGGAGAACGAACACTGAAGCTTTCTTT. Protein: CASIDGRTNTEAFF.